Presented here are 21 T cell receptor beta chains from one specimen sequenced in a study of blood T cell repertoires in COVID-19 (dated by TCRdb to the early 2020s). Receptors were amplified or captured by the immunoSEQ multiplex PCR assay. TCRdb holds this immuneACCESS table with in-frame rearrangements only. Some clones are missing; in checked studies, unresolved V genes explain under half, and the rest has no known cause. Recorded for this sample are roughly 310,000 clones; approximately 87% of them occurred a single time. The ten largest make up approximately 4% of the sample. The specimen was peripheral blood. These receptor sequences come from a woman in her forties or fifties with active or convalescent COVID-19.

The V gene is TRBV5-1, the J gene TRBJ2-7; D is perhaps TRBD2 (5 bases). The CDR3 spans 15 residues. Germline values: CDR1 SGHRS, CDR2 YFSETQ. Trimming pared 1 base from V and 4 bases from J, leaving 15 bases between. For the CDR3, the DNA is TGCGCCAGCAGCTTGTCGCGGAGTTCGGGATACGAGCAGTACTTC. Translating it yields CASSLSRSSGYEQYF.

The genes are TRBV9 and TRBJ2-3; 15 bases match TRBD2. The CDR3 sequence is 16 residues long. Germline V lookup: CDR1 SGDLS, CDR2 YYNGEE. V trimming: 5 bases; J trimming: 0 bases; junction bases outside the gene matches: 1. CDR3 DNA: TGTGCCAGCAGTGGACTAGCGGGGGGGAGCACAGATACGCAGTATTTT. Its protein product is CASSGLAGGSTDTQYF.

V usage is TRBV4-2 and J usage is TRBJ2-4; 7 nucleotides match TRBD2. After removal of 1 base from V and 15 bases from J, the junction contained 9 bases not matched to a gene. The germline gives CDR1 LGHNA, CDR2 YNFKEQ. The CDR3 is 13 residues long. The CDR3 nucleotides are TGTGCCAGCAGCCAAGTCTTAGCGGGTGGGCTGTACTTC. Translating it yields CASSQVLAGGLYF.

The chain is built from TRBV5-5 and TRBJ1-2; the D is unclear. In germline, CDR1 is SGHKS, CDR2 YYEKEE (reference sequence). The CDR3 is 15 residues long. The V and J ends lost 4 bases and 3 bases respectively, with 16 bases between them. In DNA, the CDR3 is TGTGCCAGCAGCCGGTCCGGCGGGCAGGACTATGGCTACACCTTC. Its translation: CASSRSGGQDYGYTF.

This chain connects TRBV28 to TRBJ2-7, with 7 nucleotides matching TRBD1. With V trimmed by 6 bases and J by 1 base, 6 bases remained unmatched. The germline CDR1 and CDR2 sequences are MDHEN and SYDVKM. The CDR3 runs to 14 residues. CDR3: CASRRTGESYEQYF. The CDR3 region has the DNA TGTGCCAGCAGACGCACAGGGGAATCCTACGAGCAGTACTTC. Variable domain in full (rest from reference TRBV28 and TRBJ2-7): DVKVTQSSRYLVKRTGEKVFLECVQDMDHENMFWYRQDPGLGLRLIYFSYDVKMKEKGDIPEGYSVSREKKERFSLILESASTNQTSMYLCASRRTGESYEQYFGPGTRLTVT.

V and J are TRBV7-9 and TRBJ1-3, with unresolved D. Trimming removed 5 bases at V and 3 bases at J, with 8 bases between. The CDR3 is made up of 13 amino acids. Per the germline V gene, CDR1 is SEHNR and CDR2 is FQNEAQ (reference sequence). The CDR3 coding sequence is TGTGCCAGCAGCCAGACTCTTGGAAACACCATATATTTT. Amino acid sequence: CASSQTLGNTIYF.

The genes are TRBV30 and TRBJ1-5, with 8 positions matching TRBD1. The ends lost 1 base at V and 4 bases at J; junction bases unmatched: 6. CDR3 length equals 15 residues. Per the germline V gene, CDR1 is GTSNPN and CDR2 is SVGIG (reference sequence). DNA of the CDR3: TGTGCCTGGAGTGACACTACAGGGGGAAATCAGCCCCAGCATTTT. Amino acids: CAWSDTTGGNQPQHF.

A word on this clone: The same CDR3 is also encoded by other DNA sequences in this sample. This CDR3 reads CASSFGQDYEQYF. The CDR3 nucleotides read TGTGCCAGCAGTTTCGGTCAGGACTACGAGCAGTACTTC. The chain carries TRBV12-3 or TRBV12-4 and TRBJ2-7, with no clear D. V lost 3 bases, J lost 3 bases, and 9 bases lay in between. There are 13 residues in the CDR3.

The rearrangement uses TRBV6-2 or TRBV6-3 and TRBJ1-1; TRBD1 matches 7 bases. Unmatched junction bases numbered 11, after V lost 6 bases and J lost 4 bases. CDR3 length: 15 amino acids. Per germline, CDR1 MNHEY and CDR2 SVGEGT. CDR3 sequence (DNA): TGTGCCAGCAGCCCTCTGAACAGGGGTGGCACTGAAGCTTTCTTT. As protein: CASSPLNRGGTEAFF.

This chain connects TRBV28 to TRBJ2-5, with 8 positions matching TRBD1. CDR1 and CDR2 from the germline V gene are MDHEN and SYDVKM. Trimming cost V 6 bases and J 3 bases; bases outside gene matches: 3. The CDR3 is made up of 13 amino acids. The CDR3 DNA is TGTGCCAGCAGCGGACAGGGAAAAGAGACCCAGTACTTC. Its protein product is CASSGQGKETQYF.

This chain uses TRBV30 with TRBJ2-7; a weak D match, TRBD2 (5 bases). This CDR3 comprises 12 residues. Germline V CDR1 and CDR2: GTSNPN, SVGIG (reference sequence). Trimming cost V 0 bases and J 5 bases, with 8 bases left between them. The CDR3 region has the DNA TGTGCCTGGAGTGTTGCGGGTAACGAGCAGTACTTC. This sequence encodes CAWSVAGNEQYF.

This clone came up a few times. This chain connects TRBV11-1 to TRBJ2-7, with 7 bases matching TRBD1. Unmatched junction bases numbered 7, after V lost 1 base and J lost 1 base. Per the germline V gene, CDR1 is SGHAT and CDR2 is FQDESV (reference sequence). The CDR3 contains 16 residues. DNA of the CDR3: TGTGCCAGCAGCTTAGGCCGGGACAGAGTTTCCTACGAGCAGTACTTC. It yields the protein CASSLGRDRVSYEQYF. The full variable domain, with the rest looked up from reference TRBV11-1 and TRBJ2-7, is EAEVAQSPRYKITEKSQAVAFWCDPISGHATLYWYRQILGQGPELLVQFQDESVVDDSQLPKDRFSAERLKGVDSTLKIQPAELGDSAMYLCASSLGRDRVSYEQYFGPGTRLTVT.

The rearrangement links TRBV30 to TRBJ1-2, with 9 bases fitting TRBD1. The CDR3 is 14 amino acids. J was trimmed by 5 bases and V by 1 base; bases with no gene match: 5. Germline values: CDR1 GTSNPN, CDR2 SVGIG (reference sequence). In DNA form, the CDR3 reads TGTGCCTGGAGTGCTCCCGGGACAGGGTATGGCTACACCTTC. Its translation is CAWSAPGTGYGYTF.

The chain is built from TRBV18 and TRBJ1-1, with 10 bases lining up with TRBD1. Germline V CDR1 and CDR2: KGHSH, LQKENI. The junction had 4 bases not matched to a gene; V was cut back by 5 bases and J by 4 bases. The CDR3 sequence is 14 residues long. The DNA for the CDR3 is TGTGCCAGCTCAACAAGGACAGGGGGCACTGAAGCTTTCTTT. This translates into CASSTRTGGTEAFF.

The sample holds one count of this clone. V and J are TRBV5-1 and TRBJ2-7; 8 bases align to TRBD2. V gave up 0 bases and J gave up 3 bases; unmatched junction bases: 8. The CDR3 is 16 amino acids. Germline V CDR1 and CDR2: SGHRS, YFSETQ. CDR3 amino acids: CASSLGSSGGRYEQYF. CDR3 bases: TGCGCCAGCAGCTTGGGGTCGAGCGGGGGACGCTACGAGCAGTACTTC.

The genes are TRBV7-9 and TRBJ1-6; tentatively, D is TRBD1 (5 bases). CDR3 length: 14 residues. Germline V gives CDR1 SEHNR, CDR2 FQNEAQ (reference sequence). Trimming cost V 3 bases and J 10 bases, with 13 bases left between them. CDR3 amino acids: CASSFSGGESPLHF. The CDR3 DNA follows: TGTGCCAGCAGCTTTAGTGGGGGGGAATCACCCCTCCACTTT.

The chain is built from TRBV5-1 and TRBJ1-6, with D unresolved. V dropped 0 bases and J dropped 7 bases, with 8 bases sitting between them. CDR1 is SGHRS and CDR2 is YFSETQ in the germline V gene. The CDR3 length is 14 residues. The CDR3: CASSLESGNSPLHF. DNA for the CDR3: TGCGCCAGCAGCTTGGAGTCGGGGAATTCACCCCTCCACTTT.

The chain links TRBV5-1 to TRBJ2-7; TRBD1 matches at 7 bases. After removal of 1 base from V and 2 bases from J, the junction contained 3 bases not matched to a gene. Germline V gene lookup returns CDR1 SGHRS and CDR2 YFSETQ. This CDR3 has 14 residues. The CDR3, as DNA: TGCGCCAGCAGCTTGACCGGGACAGCCTACGAGCAGTACTTC. Amino acids: CASSLTGTAYEQYF. The variable domain in full, with the rest retrieved from reference TRBV5-1 and TRBJ2-7, is KAGVTQTPRYLIKTRGQQVTLSCSPISGHRSVSWYQQTPGQGLQFLFEYFSETQRNKGNFPGRFSGRQFSNSRSEMNVSTLELGDSALYLCASSLTGTAYEQYFGPGTRLTVT.

The chain employs TRBV27 and TRBJ2-3; 8 nucleotides match TRBD2. Germline CDR1 reads MNHEY; CDR2 reads SMNVEV (reference sequence). Germline trimming cut 6 bases from V and 8 bases from J; bases unmatched to any gene: 19. The length of the CDR3 is 17 residues. The CDR3 bases are TGTGCCAGCAGCCCACTGGCGGGAGGCCTTAGACGAGGTACGCAGTATTTT. Amino acids: CASSPLAGGLRRGTQYF.

The CDR3 region is CASSARPGQDNEQFF. DNA of the CDR3: TGTGCCAGCAGCGCACGACCGGGACAAGACAATGAGCAGTTCTTC. The chain combines TRBV5-4 with TRBJ2-1; the D gene is possibly TRBD1 (6 bases). Trimming left V 4 bases short and J 5 bases short, with 16 bases between. Germline V lookup: CDR1 SGHNT, CDR2 YYREEE (reference sequence). The CDR3 is 15 residues long.

The rearrangement joins TRBV24-1 to TRBJ2-1; TRBD2 might be the D (6 bases). This CDR3 contains 14 residues. The V gene's germline CDR1 is KGHDR and CDR2 SFDVKD. V was clipped by 7 bases and J by 5 bases, with 14 bases between them. The CDR3 spells CATRDSGGNNEQFF. CDR3 DNA: TGTGCCACCAGAGATAGCGGAGGCAACAATGAGCAGTTCTTC.